A selection of T cell receptor beta chains follows, all from one sample in a study of shared clonotypes between healthy human individuals. Clones were sequenced by immunoSEQ multiplex PCR, and TCRdb holds only the in-frame ones, with some missing. The sample lists roughly 2,500,000 clones, approximately 93% occurring once. Material: naive CD4+ T cells from PBMCs. These TCRs come from a man in his late teens or twenties in good health. Some clones in this sample may be carry-over from other donors' samples. Each CDR3 is given without its conserved first and last residue. D genes are given only for firm matches.

j_gene,v_gene,d_gene,CDR3aa
TRBJ2-5,TRBV4-1,TRBD1,ASSQDWDRKETQY
TRBJ2-5,TRBV7-6,.,ASSYGETQY
TRBJ1-2,TRBV7-2,.,ASSLDSLNYGYT
TRBJ2-2,TRBV2,TRBD2,ASSPLGTSGGRVTGELF
TRBJ2-6,TRBV11-2,.,ASSLDERKGTSGANVLT
TRBJ2-2,TRBV7-2,TRBD2,ASSTGLAASGGELF
TRBJ2-1,TRBV7-8,.,ASSPSASYNEQF
TRBJ2-1,TRBV6-4,TRBD2,ASSDSGLAAQNEQF
TRBJ2-7,TRBV27,.,ASSFTGTSYEQY
TRBJ1-2,TRBV19,.,ASSGRDLYGYT
TRBJ2-7,TRBV9,.,ASSADTVSYEQY
TRBJ1-1,TRBV7-2,.,ASSLEPSPNTEAF